Listed below are T cell receptor beta chains from one sample, sequenced in a study of T cell clusters in autoimmune cytopenias. Using the multiplex PCR reads, TCRdb records one entry per CDR3 protein without DNA. The sample yields a few thousand distinct CDR3 sequences, of which the top ten take up under 70%. These same records also appear under a second study, on T cell repertoires in aging, cancer and after chemotherapy.

Specimen: peripheral blood. The receptor set was obtained from a human donor with an autoimmune cytopenia or autoimmune hepatitis (not recorded which). Each CDR3 is given with its conserved first and last residue. Size is stated for part of the rows, as once, few or many counts, or as a class when the clone is expanded.

clone_size: -; j_call: TRBJ2-3; v_call: TRBV6-6; cdr3_length: 15; cdr3_aa: CASTDRGQSTDTQYF
clone_size: -; j_call: TRBJ2-5; v_call: TRBV5-6; cdr3_length: 17; cdr3_aa: CASSQDTVGDSQETQYF
clone_size: -; j_call: TRBJ2-1; v_call: TRBV12-3/TRBV12-4; cdr3_length: 12; cdr3_aa: CASSLSWDEQFF
clone_size: -; j_call: TRBJ2-3; v_call: TRBV6-5; cdr3_length: 16; cdr3_aa: CASSQPLAGGHRTQYF
clone_size: -; j_call: TRBJ1-1; v_call: TRBV18; cdr3_length: 15; cdr3_aa: CASSLETGRNTEAFF
clone_size: -; j_call: TRBJ2-7; v_call: TRBV12-3/TRBV12-4; cdr3_length: 14; cdr3_aa: CASSLTQTDYEQYF
clone_size: -; j_call: TRBJ2-1; v_call: TRBV6-6; cdr3_length: 14; cdr3_aa: CASRPGLDLAEQFF
clone_size: -; j_call: TRBJ2-7; v_call: TRBV27; cdr3_length: 14; cdr3_aa: CASSPGTPSYEQYF
clone_size: -; j_call: TRBJ2-6; v_call: TRBV27; cdr3_length: 16; cdr3_aa: CASSFGGGAGANVLTF
clone_size: -; j_call: TRBJ2-1; v_call: TRBV6-5; cdr3_length: 15; cdr3_aa: CASSYSAGGYNEQFF
clone_size: -; j_call: TRBJ1-6; v_call: TRBV19; cdr3_length: 14; cdr3_aa: CASTAGQGFSPLHF
clone_size: -; j_call: TRBJ2-5; v_call: TRBV6-6; cdr3_length: 15; cdr3_aa: CASSHPRGLQETQYF
clone_size: -; j_call: TRBJ1-2; v_call: TRBV29-1; cdr3_length: 12; cdr3_aa: CSVETGNYGYTF
clone_size: -; j_call: TRBJ1-2; v_call: TRBV12-3/TRBV12-4; cdr3_length: 15; cdr3_aa: CASSFQGGTGYGYTF
clone_size: -; j_call: TRBJ2-4; v_call: TRBV5-1; cdr3_length: 16; cdr3_aa: CASSSQGDLSKNIQYF
clone_size: -; j_call: TRBJ1-4; v_call: TRBV27; cdr3_length: 16; cdr3_aa: CASSPNGGQGGEKLFF
clone_size: -; j_call: TRBJ1-1; v_call: TRBV5-4; cdr3_length: 13; cdr3_aa: CASSYSMNTEAFF
clone_size: -; j_call: TRBJ2-3; v_call: TRBV5-4; cdr3_length: 17; cdr3_aa: CASSLRGSGSYTDTQYF
clone_size: -; j_call: TRBJ2-7; v_call: TRBV19; cdr3_length: 14; cdr3_aa: CATSGRGLLVEQYF
clone_size: medium-sized; j_call: TRBJ2-5; v_call: TRBV18; cdr3_length: 16; cdr3_aa: CASSLWPGQGEQTQYF
clone_size: -; j_call: TRBJ1-5; v_call: TRBV19; cdr3_length: 15; cdr3_aa: CASRYDRGSNQPQHF
clone_size: -; j_call: TRBJ1-2; v_call: TRBV6-5; cdr3_length: 13; cdr3_aa: CASHPGWNYGYTF
clone_size: -; j_call: TRBJ2-1; v_call: TRBV5-4; cdr3_length: 20; cdr3_aa: CASSPGALAGGSRSYNEQFF
clone_size: -; j_call: TRBJ1-4; v_call: TRBV27; cdr3_length: 16; cdr3_aa: CASSLWPDRSNEKLFF
clone_size: -; j_call: TRBJ1-5; v_call: TRBV6-5; cdr3_length: 15; cdr3_aa: CASKRQGSRNQPQHF
clone_size: -; j_call: TRBJ2-5; v_call: TRBV6-1; cdr3_length: 15; cdr3_aa: CASRDRGYAWETQYF
clone_size: -; j_call: TRBJ1-4; v_call: TRBV18; cdr3_length: 18; cdr3_aa: CASSPPGTGGRYNEKLFF
clone_size: -; j_call: TRBJ2-7; v_call: TRBV6-5; cdr3_length: 14; cdr3_aa: CASRRDGLSYEQYF
clone_size: -; j_call: TRBJ1-4; v_call: TRBV27; cdr3_length: 12; cdr3_aa: CASRNREEKLFF
clone_size: -; j_call: TRBJ2-5; v_call: TRBV19; cdr3_length: 15; cdr3_aa: CASSPGTGGQETQYF
clone_size: -; j_call: TRBJ2-3; v_call: TRBV6-5; cdr3_length: 16; cdr3_aa: CASSRRTGVFTDTQYF
clone_size: -; j_call: TRBJ2-7; v_call: TRBV5-4; cdr3_length: 15; cdr3_aa: CASSLTAGGPYEQYF
clone_size: -; j_call: TRBJ2-3; v_call: TRBV10-2; cdr3_length: 13; cdr3_aa: CAYSRAATDTQYF
clone_size: -; j_call: TRBJ2-5; v_call: TRBV10-3; cdr3_length: 13; cdr3_aa: CAISVGQGYEQYF
clone_size: -; j_call: TRBJ2-3; v_call: TRBV5-4; cdr3_length: 17; cdr3_aa: CASSLPRQGYGTDTQYF
clone_size: -; j_call: TRBJ2-5; v_call: TRBV12-3/TRBV12-4; cdr3_length: 14; cdr3_aa: CASSQGQGLETQYF
clone_size: medium-sized; j_call: TRBJ2-1; v_call: TRBV29-1; cdr3_length: 11; cdr3_aa: CSVEQGGEQFF
clone_size: -; j_call: TRBJ1-5; v_call: TRBV29-1; cdr3_length: 12; cdr3_aa: CSAGGGNQPQHF
clone_size: -; j_call: TRBJ1-6; v_call: TRBV11-1; cdr3_length: 13; cdr3_aa: CASSQEDNSPLHF
clone_size: -; j_call: TRBJ1-5; v_call: TRBV6-5; cdr3_length: 13; cdr3_aa: CASKGGGNQPQHF
clone_size: -; j_call: TRBJ2-1; v_call: TRBV19; cdr3_length: 13; cdr3_aa: CASQGTYYNEQFF
clone_size: -; j_call: TRBJ2-2; v_call: TRBV6-6; cdr3_length: 17; cdr3_aa: CASSYSEGALSTGELFF
clone_size: -; j_call: TRBJ1-4; v_call: TRBV29-1; cdr3_length: 14; cdr3_aa: CSVLGALSNEKLFF
clone_size: -; j_call: TRBJ2-3; v_call: TRBV27; cdr3_length: 13; cdr3_aa: CASRLTGTDTQYF
clone_size: -; j_call: TRBJ2-2; v_call: TRBV6-5; cdr3_length: 16; cdr3_aa: CASSYFPSGAPGELFF
clone_size: medium-sized; j_call: TRBJ2-1; v_call: TRBV5-4; cdr3_length: 15; cdr3_aa: CASSSPGLARDEQFF
clone_size: -; j_call: TRBJ1-1; v_call: TRBV29-1; cdr3_length: 11; cdr3_aa: CSVGQGFEAFF
clone_size: medium-sized; j_call: TRBJ2-5; v_call: TRBV19; cdr3_length: 16; cdr3_aa: CASSIGIGATQETQYF
clone_size: medium-sized; j_call: TRBJ1-1; v_call: TRBV29-1; cdr3_length: 13; cdr3_aa: CSVEKGRWTEAFF
clone_size: -; j_call: TRBJ1-6; v_call: TRBV12-3/TRBV12-4; cdr3_length: 14; cdr3_aa: CASSGQVLNSPLHF
clone_size: -; j_call: TRBJ2-3; v_call: TRBV7-2; cdr3_length: 15; cdr3_aa: CASSFRSRETDTQYF
clone_size: -; j_call: TRBJ2-2; v_call: TRBV18; cdr3_length: 16; cdr3_aa: CASIRVLAANTGELFF
clone_size: medium-sized; j_call: TRBJ2-5; v_call: TRBV7-9; cdr3_length: 14; cdr3_aa: CASSFGGIQETQYF
clone_size: medium-sized; j_call: TRBJ2-5; v_call: TRBV5-5; cdr3_length: 14; cdr3_aa: CASSLYRTFETQYF
clone_size: -; j_call: TRBJ2-2; v_call: TRBV28; cdr3_length: 16; cdr3_aa: CASNPIKGLRTGELFF
clone_size: -; j_call: TRBJ2-5; v_call: TRBV11-2; cdr3_length: 16; cdr3_aa: CASSPSPGLYQETQYF
clone_size: -; j_call: TRBJ2-5; v_call: TRBV6-6; cdr3_length: 15; cdr3_aa: CASSYAGQGAETQYF
clone_size: -; j_call: TRBJ2-6; v_call: TRBV27; cdr3_length: 15; cdr3_aa: CASSLLGSGANVLTF